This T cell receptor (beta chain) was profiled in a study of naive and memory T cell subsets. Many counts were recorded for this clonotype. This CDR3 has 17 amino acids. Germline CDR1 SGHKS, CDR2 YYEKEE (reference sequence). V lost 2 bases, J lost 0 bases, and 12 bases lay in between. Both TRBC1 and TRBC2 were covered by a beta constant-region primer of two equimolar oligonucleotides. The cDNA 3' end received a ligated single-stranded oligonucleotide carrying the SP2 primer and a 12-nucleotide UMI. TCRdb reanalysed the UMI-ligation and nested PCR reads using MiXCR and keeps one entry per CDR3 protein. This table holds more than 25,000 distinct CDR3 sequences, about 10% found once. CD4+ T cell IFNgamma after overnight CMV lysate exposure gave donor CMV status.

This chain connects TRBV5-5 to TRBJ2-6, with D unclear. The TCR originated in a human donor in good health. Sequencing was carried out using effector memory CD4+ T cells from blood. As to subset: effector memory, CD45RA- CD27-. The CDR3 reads CASSFRTVNSGANVLTF. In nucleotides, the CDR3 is TGTGCCAGCAGCTTCCGGACGGTTAACTCTGGGGCCAACGTCCTGACTTTC.